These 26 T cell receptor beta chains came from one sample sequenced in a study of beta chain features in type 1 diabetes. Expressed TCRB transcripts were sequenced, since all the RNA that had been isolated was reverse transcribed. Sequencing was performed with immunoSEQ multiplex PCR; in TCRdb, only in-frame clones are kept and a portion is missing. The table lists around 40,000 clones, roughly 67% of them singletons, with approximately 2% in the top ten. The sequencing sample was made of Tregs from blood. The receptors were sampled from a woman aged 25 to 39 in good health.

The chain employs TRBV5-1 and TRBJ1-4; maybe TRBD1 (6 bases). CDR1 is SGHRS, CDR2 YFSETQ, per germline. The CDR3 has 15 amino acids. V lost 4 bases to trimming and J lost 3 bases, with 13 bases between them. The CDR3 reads CASSNYRASNEKLFF. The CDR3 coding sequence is TGCGCCAGCAGCAACTACAGGGCGTCTAATGAAAAACTGTTTTTT.

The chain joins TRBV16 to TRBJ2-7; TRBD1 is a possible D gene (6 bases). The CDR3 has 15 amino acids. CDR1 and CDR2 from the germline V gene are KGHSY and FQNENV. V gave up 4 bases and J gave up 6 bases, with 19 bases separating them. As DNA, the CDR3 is TGTGCCAGCAGCCGAACCGGGACACGGGCTTTCGAGCAGTACTTC. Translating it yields CASSRTGTRAFEQYF.

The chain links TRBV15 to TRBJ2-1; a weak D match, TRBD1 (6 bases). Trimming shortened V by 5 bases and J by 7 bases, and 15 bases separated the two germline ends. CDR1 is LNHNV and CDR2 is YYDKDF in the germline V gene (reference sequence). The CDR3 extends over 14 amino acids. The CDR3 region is CATSGAGVWNEQFF. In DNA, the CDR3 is TGTGCCACCAGCGGGGCAGGGGTTTGGAATGAGCAGTTCTTC.

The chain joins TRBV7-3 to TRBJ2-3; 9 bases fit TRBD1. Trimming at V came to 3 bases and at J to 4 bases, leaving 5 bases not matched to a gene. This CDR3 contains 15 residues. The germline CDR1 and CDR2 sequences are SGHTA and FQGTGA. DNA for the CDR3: TGTGCCAGCAGCTTCCGGACAGGGGAAGCAGATACGCAGTATTTT. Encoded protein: CASSFRTGEADTQYF. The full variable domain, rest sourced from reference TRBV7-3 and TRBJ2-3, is GAGVSQTPSNKVTEKGKYVELRCDPISGHTALYWYRQSLGQGPEFLIYFQGTGAADDSGLPNDRFFAVRPEGSVSTLKIQRTERGDSAVYLCASSFRTGEADTQYFGPGTRLTVL.

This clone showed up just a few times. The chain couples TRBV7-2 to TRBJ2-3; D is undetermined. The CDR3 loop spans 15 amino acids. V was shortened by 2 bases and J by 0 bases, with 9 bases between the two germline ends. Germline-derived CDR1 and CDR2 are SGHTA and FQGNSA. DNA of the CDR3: TGTGCCAGCAGCTTATACCCCGGGAGCACAGATACGCAGTATTTT. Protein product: CASSLYPGSTDTQYF. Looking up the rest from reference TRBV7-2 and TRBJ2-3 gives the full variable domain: GAGVSQSPSNKVTEKGKDVELRCDPISGHTALYWYRQSLGQGLEFLIYFQGNSAPDKSGLPSDRFSAERTGGSVSTLTIQRTQQEDSAVYLCASSLYPGSTDTQYFGPGTRLTVL.

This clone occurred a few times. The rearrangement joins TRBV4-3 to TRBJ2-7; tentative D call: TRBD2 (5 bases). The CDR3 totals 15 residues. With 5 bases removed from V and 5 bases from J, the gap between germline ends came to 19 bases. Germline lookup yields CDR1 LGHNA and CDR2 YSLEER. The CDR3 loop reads CASSSSLIERHEQYF. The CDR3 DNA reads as TGCGCCAGCAGCTCGTCTCTGATCGAGCGGCACGAGCAGTACTTC.

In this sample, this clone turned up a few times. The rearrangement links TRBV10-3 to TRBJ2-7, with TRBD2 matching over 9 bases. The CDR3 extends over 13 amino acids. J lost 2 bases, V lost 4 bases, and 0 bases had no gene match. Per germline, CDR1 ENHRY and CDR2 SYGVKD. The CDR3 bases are TGTGCCATCAGTGTAGCGGGAGCCTACGAGCAGTACTTC. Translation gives CAISVAGAYEQYF.

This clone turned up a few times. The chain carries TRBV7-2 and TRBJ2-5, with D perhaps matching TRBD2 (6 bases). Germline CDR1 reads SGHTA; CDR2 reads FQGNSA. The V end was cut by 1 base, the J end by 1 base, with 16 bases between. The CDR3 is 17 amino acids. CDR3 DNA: TGTGCCAGCAGCTTAGTGTCTGTAACTAGCTTCCAAGAGACCCAGTACTTC. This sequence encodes CASSLVSVTSFQETQYF.

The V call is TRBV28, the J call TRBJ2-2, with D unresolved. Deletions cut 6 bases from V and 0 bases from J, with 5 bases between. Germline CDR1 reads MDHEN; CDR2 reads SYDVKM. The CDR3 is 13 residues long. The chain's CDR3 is CASRATNTGELFF. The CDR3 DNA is TGTGCCAGCAGAGCGACGAACACCGGGGAGCTGTTTTTT. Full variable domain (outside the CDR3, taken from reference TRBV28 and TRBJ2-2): DVKVTQSSRYLVKRTGEKVFLECVQDMDHENMFWYRQDPGLGLRLIYFSYDVKMKEKGDIPEGYSVSREKKERFSLILESASTNQTSMYLCASRATNTGELFFGEGSRLTVL.

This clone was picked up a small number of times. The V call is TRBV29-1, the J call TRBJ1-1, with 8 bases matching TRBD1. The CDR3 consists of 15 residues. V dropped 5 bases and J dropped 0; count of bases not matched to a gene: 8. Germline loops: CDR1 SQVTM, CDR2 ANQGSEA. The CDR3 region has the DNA TGCAGCGTTAAGGTTTTGGGACAGGTGAACACTGAAGCTTTCTTT. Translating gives CSVKVLGQVNTEAFF.

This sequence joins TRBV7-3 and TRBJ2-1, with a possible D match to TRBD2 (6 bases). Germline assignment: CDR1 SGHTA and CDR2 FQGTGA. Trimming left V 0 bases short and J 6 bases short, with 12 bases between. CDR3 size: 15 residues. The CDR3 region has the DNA TGTGCCAGCAGCTTAACGCGGGACCGGGGCAATGAGCAGTTCTTC. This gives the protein CASSLTRDRGNEQFF.

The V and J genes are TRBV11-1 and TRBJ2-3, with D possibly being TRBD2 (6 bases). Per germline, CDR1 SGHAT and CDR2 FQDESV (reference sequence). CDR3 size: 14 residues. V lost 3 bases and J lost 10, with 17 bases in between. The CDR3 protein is CASSFSGLGPAQYF. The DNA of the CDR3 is TGTGCCAGCAGCTTCAGCGGGCTGGGCCCGGCGCAGTATTTT.

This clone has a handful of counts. As DNA, the CDR3 is TGCGCCAGCAGCCAAGGCCTGGGACTAGCGGGAGATGAGCAGTTCTTC. It is translated as CASSQGLGLAGDEQFF. This chain uses TRBV4-3 with TRBJ2-1, with 14 nucleotides matching TRBD2. CDR3 length: 16 amino acids. Trimming took 1 base from V and 8 from J; bases not matched to a gene: 4. Per the germline V gene, CDR1 is LGHNA and CDR2 is YSLEER.

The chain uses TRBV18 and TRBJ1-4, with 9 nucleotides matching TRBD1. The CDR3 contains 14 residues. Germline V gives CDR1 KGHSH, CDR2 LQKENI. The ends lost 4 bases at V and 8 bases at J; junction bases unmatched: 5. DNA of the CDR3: TGTGCCAGCTCACAGGGACAGGGAGTCGAAAAACTGTTTTTT. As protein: CASSQGQGVEKLFF.

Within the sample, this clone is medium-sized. This CDR3 is CASSTGQGEYGYTF. CDR3 sequence (DNA): TGTGCCAGCAGCACGGGACAGGGAGAATATGGCTACACCTTC. V usage is TRBV5-5 and J usage is TRBJ1-2; 9 bases map to TRBD1. Germline-derived CDR1 and CDR2 are SGHKS and YYEKEE (reference sequence). The CDR3 runs 14 residues. Unmatched junction bases numbered 6, after V lost 4 bases and J lost 5 bases.

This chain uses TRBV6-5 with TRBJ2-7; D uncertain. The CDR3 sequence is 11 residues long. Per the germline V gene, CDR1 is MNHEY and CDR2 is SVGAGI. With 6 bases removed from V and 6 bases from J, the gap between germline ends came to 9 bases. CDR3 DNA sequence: TGTGCCAGCAGCTTTGAGGTCGAGCAGTACTTC. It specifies CASSFEVEQYF.

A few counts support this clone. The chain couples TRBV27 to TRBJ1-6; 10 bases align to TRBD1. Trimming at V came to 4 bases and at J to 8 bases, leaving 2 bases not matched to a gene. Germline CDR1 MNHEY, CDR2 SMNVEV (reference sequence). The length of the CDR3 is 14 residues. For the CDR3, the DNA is TGTGCCAGCAGTTGGGACAGGGGTTATTCACCCCTCCACTTT. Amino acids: CASSWDRGYSPLHF.

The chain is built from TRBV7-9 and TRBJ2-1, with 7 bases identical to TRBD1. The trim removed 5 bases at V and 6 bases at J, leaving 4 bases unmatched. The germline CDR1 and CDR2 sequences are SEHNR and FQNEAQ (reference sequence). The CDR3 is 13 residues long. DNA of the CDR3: TGTGCCAGCAGCCCCTCAGGGGGCAATGAGCAGTTCTTC. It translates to CASSPSGGNEQFF.

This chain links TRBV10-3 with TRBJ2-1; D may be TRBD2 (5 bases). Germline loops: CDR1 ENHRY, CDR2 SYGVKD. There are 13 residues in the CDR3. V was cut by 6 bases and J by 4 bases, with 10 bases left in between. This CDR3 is CAIREEHYNEQFF. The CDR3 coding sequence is TGTGCCATCAGGGAGGAGCATTACAATGAGCAGTTCTTC.

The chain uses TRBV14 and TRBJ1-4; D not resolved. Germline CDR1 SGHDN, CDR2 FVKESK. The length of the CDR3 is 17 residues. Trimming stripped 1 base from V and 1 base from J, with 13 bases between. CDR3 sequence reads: CASSQVNGPGTNEKLFF. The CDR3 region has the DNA TGTGCCAGCAGCCAAGTGAATGGTCCAGGAACTAATGAAAAACTGTTTTTT.

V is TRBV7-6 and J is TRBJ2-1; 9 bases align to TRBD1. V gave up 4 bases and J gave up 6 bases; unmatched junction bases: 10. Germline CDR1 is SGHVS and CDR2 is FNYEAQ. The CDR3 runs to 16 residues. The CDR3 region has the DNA TGTGCCAGCAGCTCTCAACAGGGGGCCGTTGGCAATGAGCAGTTCTTC. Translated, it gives CASSSQQGAVGNEQFF.

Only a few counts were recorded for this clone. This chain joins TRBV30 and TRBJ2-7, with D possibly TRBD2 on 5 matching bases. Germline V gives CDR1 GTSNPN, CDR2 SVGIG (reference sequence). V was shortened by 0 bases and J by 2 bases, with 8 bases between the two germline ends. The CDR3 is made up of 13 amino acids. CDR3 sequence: CAWSVQLAYEQYF. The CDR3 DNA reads TGTGCCTGGAGTGTACAACTAGCCTACGAGCAGTACTTC.

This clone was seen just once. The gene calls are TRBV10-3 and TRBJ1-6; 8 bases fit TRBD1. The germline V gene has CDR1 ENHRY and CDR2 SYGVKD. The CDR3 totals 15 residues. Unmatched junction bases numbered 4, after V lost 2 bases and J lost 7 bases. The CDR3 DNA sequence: TGTGCCATCAGTGAGACGACAGGGGAAAATTCACCCCTCCACTTT. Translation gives CAISETTGENSPLHF.

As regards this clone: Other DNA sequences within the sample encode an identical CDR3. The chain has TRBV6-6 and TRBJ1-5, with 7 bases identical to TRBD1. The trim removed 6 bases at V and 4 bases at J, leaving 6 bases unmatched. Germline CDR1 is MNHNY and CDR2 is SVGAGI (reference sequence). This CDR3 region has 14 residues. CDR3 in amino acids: CASRRQGSNQPQHF. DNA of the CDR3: TGTGCCAGCAGACGACAGGGAAGTAATCAGCCCCAGCATTTT.

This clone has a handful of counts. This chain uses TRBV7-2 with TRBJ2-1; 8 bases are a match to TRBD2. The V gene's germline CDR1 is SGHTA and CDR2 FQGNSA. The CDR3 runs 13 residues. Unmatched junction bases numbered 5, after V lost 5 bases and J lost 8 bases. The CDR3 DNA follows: TGTGCCAGCAGCCGAAGCGGGGGCGATGAGCAGTTCTTC. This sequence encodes CASSRSGGDEQFF.

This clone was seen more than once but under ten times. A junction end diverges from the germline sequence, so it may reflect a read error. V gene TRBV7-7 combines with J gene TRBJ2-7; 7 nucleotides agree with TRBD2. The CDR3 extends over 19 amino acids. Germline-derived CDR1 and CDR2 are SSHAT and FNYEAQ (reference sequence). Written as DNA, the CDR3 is TGTGCTAGCAGCTTTGCGGGGATGTACCGGGAGGCCCCTTCCTACGAGCAGTACTTC. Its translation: CASSFAGMYREAPSYEQYF. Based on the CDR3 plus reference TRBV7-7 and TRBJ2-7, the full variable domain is GAGVSQSPRYKVTKRGQDVTLRCDPISSHATLYWYQQALGQGPEFLTYFNYEAQPDKSGLPSDRFSAERPEGSISTLTIQRTEQRDSAMYRCASSFAGMYREAPSYEQYFGPGTRLTVT.